This T cell receptor beta chain was sequenced in a study of early T cells in non-severe SARS-CoV-2 infection (dated by TCRdb to about 2021). Describing the broader study: Because TCR sequencing was done on bulk RNA from unsorted whole blood, the alpha and beta chains could not be paired.

On the study overall, not on this receptor specifically: VDJdb matching was skewed toward anti-spike CD8 responses and likely underestimated virus-specific expansions, missing private and CD4 specificities.

Libraries were built with 5' RACE. TCRdb shows the sequencer as NextSeq 500. Unique molecular identifiers were attached to individual cDNA molecules in the TCR library protocol so that sequencing error and PCR bias could be corrected. Both TCR alpha and beta chains were sequenced, and tight co-correlation was observed between alpha and beta sequence abundances in each sample. The source study handled its data this way. Decombinator V4 was used to annotate TCR sequences for V gene, J gene and CDR3. TCRs were defined as expanded if a significant change between any two time points was detected under a Poisson model with p below 0.0001. TCR abundances were normalised to the total number of TCRs sequenced per sample and were expressed as counts per million. MAIT TCRs were defined by TRAV1-2 paired with TRAJ12, TRAJ20 or TRAJ33, and iNKT TCRs by TRAV10 paired with TRAJ18. VDJdb, accessed on 1 November 2021, was searched for TCRs annotated for CMV, EBV and SARS-CoV-2, and TCRs annotated for more than one antigen were excluded. TCRdb ran its own pipeline on the public reads, namely fastp trimming at Q25 and MiXCR clone calling, and kept in-frame beta chains. Every entry covers one CDR3 protein and lists the most common genes and DNA from its rows. The V and J calls reflect TCRdb's pipeline rather than the authors' work. This sample comprises roughly 90,000 distinct CDR3 sequences, around 13% of them detected only once. The ten largest clones capture under 7.5% of the sample.

A note on this clonotype: The antigen it recognizes is unknown. Base qualities are missing; no much larger clone stands one base away.

The study was a case-control design nested within a healthcare worker cohort in London, UK, with weekly nasopharyngeal swab PCR tests and blood sampling. Healthcare workers were recruited during the week of the UK lockdown, between 23 and 31 March 2020, and followed weekly for up to about 16 weeks. From a lookup of the germline V gene, CDR1 and CDR2 are SGDLS and YYNGEE. From the cysteine through the phenylalanine, the CDR3 covers 13 amino acids. Just CDR3 DNA is preserved here, 39 bases in frame from base 1. V is cut by 3 bases and J by 8 bases, and the space between the germline ends is 14 bases. This sequence originates from an adult who was a healthcare worker with PCR-confirmed SARS-CoV-2 infection or an uninfected control (not recorded which). The V gene is TRBV9 and the J gene is TRBJ1-2, with a weak D call of TRBD1 (5 bases match). Sequenced: whole blood. This receptor has the CDR3 CASSGGTPPGYTF. The sequence in DNA is TGTGCCAGCAGCGGAGGGACTCCTCCAGGCTACACCTTC.